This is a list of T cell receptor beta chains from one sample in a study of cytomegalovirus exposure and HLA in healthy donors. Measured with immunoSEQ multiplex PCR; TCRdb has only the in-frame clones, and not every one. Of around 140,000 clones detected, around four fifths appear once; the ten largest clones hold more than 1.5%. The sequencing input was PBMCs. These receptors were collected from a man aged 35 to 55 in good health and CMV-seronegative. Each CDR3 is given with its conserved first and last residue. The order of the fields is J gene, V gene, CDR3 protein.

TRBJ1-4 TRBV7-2 CASSLGTQKLFF
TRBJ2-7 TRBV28 CASSPGQGGYEQYF
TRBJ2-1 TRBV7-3 CASSPVDGTSINEQFF
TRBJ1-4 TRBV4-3 CASSQHKDRNEKLFF
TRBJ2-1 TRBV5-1 CASSSWSSYNEQFF
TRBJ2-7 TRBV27 CASSLGPSYEQYF
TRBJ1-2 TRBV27 CASSLPGGYGYTF
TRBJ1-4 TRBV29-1 CSVLDRRRDEKLFF
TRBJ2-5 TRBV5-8 CASSPGLAGGPVETQYF
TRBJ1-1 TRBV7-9 CASSFSYEEAFF
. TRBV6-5 CASSYSIGGSSYEQYF
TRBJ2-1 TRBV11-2 CASSKQGKGNEQFF
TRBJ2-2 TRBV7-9 CASSVAGVMAGELFF
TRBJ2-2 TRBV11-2 CASSHTGGASAGELFF
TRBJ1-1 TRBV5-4 CASSLVQGAGTEAFF
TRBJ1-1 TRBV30 CAWDGQGNTEAFF
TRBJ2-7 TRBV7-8 CASSPRSMAGAYYEQYF
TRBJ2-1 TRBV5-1 CASSPPGQGYNEQFF
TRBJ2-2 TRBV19 CASRGKSGANTGELFF
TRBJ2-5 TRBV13 CASGLPGQGKETQYF
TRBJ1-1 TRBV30 CAWIRVENTEAFF
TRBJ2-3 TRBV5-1 CASFKTRDRGRNTQYF
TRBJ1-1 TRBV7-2 CASSLGALSRNTEAFF
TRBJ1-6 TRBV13 CASSLYPGTGLDSRSPLHF
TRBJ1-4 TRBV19 CASSSATGTNEKLFF
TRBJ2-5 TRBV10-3 CAISGQGYQETQYF
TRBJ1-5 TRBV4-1 CASSQGLFGFSNQPQHF
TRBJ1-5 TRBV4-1 CASSLDRSLTGRNQPQHF
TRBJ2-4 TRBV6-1 CAGATGPLAKNIQYF
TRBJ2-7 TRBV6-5 CASSTGTGALYEQYF
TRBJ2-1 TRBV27 CASSSNQGTAGNEQFF
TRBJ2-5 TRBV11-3 CARSGRDETQYF
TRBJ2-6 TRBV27 CATLTGGGANVLTF
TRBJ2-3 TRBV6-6 CASNQAGRDTQYF
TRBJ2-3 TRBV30 CAWSRTGIDTDTQYF
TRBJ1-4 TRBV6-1 CASSEGEGGSEKLFF
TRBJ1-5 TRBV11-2 CASSLGAGLGQPQHF
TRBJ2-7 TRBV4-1 CASSQDPRGSYEQYF
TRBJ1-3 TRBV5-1 CASSLELGSPSSGNTIYF
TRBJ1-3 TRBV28 CASSPSTGEAGNTIYF
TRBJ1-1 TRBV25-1 CASSATANTEAFF
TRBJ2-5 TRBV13 CASSLSLETQYF
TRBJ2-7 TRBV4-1 CASSQQGFYEQYF
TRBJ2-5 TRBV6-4 CASSQQGGETQYF
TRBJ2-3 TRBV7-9 CASSLPGQGRTDTQYF